This passage covers 27 T cell receptor beta chains from one sample sequenced in a study of Ad26.COV2.S vaccination and SARS-CoV-2 variants. Measured with immunoSEQ multiplex PCR; TCRdb has only the in-frame clones, and not every one. The table records approximately 360,000 clones, roughly four fifths of them present only once. Treatment indicated: around 19 received Ad26.COV2.S at low or high dose, single or two shots; 5 received placebo; per-sample allocation not given. Sampling was done on day 63 after the first vaccine or placebo injection. The sequencing here drew on peripheral blood, taken in a trial of Ad26.COV2.S vaccine versus placebo. Receptors originate from a person between 18 and 59 years old who received the Ad26.COV2.S COVID-19 vaccine or a placebo.

This clone was seen just once. This rearrangement joins TRBV6-5 to TRBJ1-4; no firm D call. Germline V gene data show CDR1 as MNHEY and CDR2 as SVGAGI. Deletions cut 8 bases from V and 8 bases from J, with 18 bases between. This CDR3 spans 14 amino acids. The CDR3 DNA is TGTGCCAGCCGTCCAGACCCCCTGGTCGAAAAACTGTTTTTT. It encodes CASRPDPLVEKLFF.

The chain employs TRBV7-9 and TRBJ2-1, with D unresolved. Germline CDR1 is SEHNR and CDR2 is FQNEAQ (reference sequence). Trimming left V 0 bases short and J 7 bases short, with 10 bases between. This CDR3 contains 14 residues. CDR3 bases: TGTGCCAGCAGCTTAGCAGGGCTAGTAAATGAGCAGTTCTTC. It encodes CASSLAGLVNEQFF.

This clone was recorded only once. The chain carries TRBV3-1 (or the pseudogene TRBV3-2) and TRBJ1-1; D is unresolved. This CDR3 has 13 amino acids. Germline V lookup: CDR1 LGHDT, CDR2 YNNKEL (reference sequence). Between the trimmed V and J ends, which lost 6 bases and 1 base, there was a span of 9 bases. The CDR3: CASSLTQNTEAFF. As DNA, the CDR3 is TGTGCCAGCAGTCTTACGCAGAACACTGAAGCTTTCTTT.

The chain is built from TRBV12-3 or TRBV12-4 and TRBJ2-1; D uncertain. The CDR3 is made up of 12 amino acids. V gave up 7 bases and J gave up 8 bases, with 12 bases separating them. CDR3 residues: CASTPRPYEQFF. The CDR3 DNA reads as TGTGCCAGCACCCCCCGTCCCTATGAGCAGTTCTTC.

The V and J genes are TRBV7-9 and TRBJ1-1, with D uncertain. V was cut by 1 base and J by 1 base, with 7 bases left in between. Germline-derived CDR1 and CDR2 are SEHNR and FQNEAQ (reference sequence). The CDR3 covers 14 residues. CDR3 sequence: CASSLGWENTEAFF. CDR3 DNA: TGTGCCAGCAGCTTAGGGTGGGAGAACACTGAAGCTTTCTTT.

CDR3 coding DNA: TGTGCCAGCAGAGGGGGTTGGGGGAATCAGCCCCAGCATTTT. Translating gives CASRGGWGNQPQHF. The J gene is TRBJ1-5, the V gene TRBV2, with D perhaps TRBD1 (6 bases). Looked up from germline, CDR1 is SNHLY and CDR2 is FYNNEI. V lost 6 bases and J 4 bases, leaving 13 bases between the germline ends. The CDR3 is made up of 14 amino acids.

This chain uses TRBV18 with TRBJ2-3; TRBD1 matches at 7 bases. There are 15 residues in the CDR3. Germline-derived CDR1 and CDR2 are KGHSH and LQKENI. V trimming: 5 bases; J trimming: 2 bases; junction bases outside the gene matches: 7. The DNA of the CDR3 is TGTGCCAGCTCATCAACAGGGGTAGCCACAGATACGCAGTATTTT. As protein: CASSSTGVATDTQYF.

This clone was detected once. V gene TRBV11-3 combines with J gene TRBJ2-5; no definite D call. Germline loops: CDR1 SGHNT, CDR2 YENEEA. The V and J ends lost 4 bases and 3 bases respectively, with 3 bases between them. The CDR3 loop spans 11 amino acids. The CDR3 region is CASSWEETQYF. The CDR3, as DNA: TGTGCCAGCAGCTGGGAAGAGACCCAGTACTTC.

This sequence joins TRBV7-2 and TRBJ2-5; TRBD2 matches 8 bases. Trimming took 2 bases from V and 1 from J; bases not matched to a gene: 6. The germline CDR1 and CDR2 sequences are SGHTA and FQGNSA. The CDR3 is made up of 16 amino acids. The CDR3 DNA reads as TGTGCCAGCAGCTTATACCGAGCGGGGGCCCAAGAGACCCAGTACTTC. Translated, it gives CASSLYRAGAQETQYF.

The CDR3: CASSRRDLGGGYTF. Written as DNA, the CDR3 is TGTGCCAGCAGCCGGAGAGATCTTGGGGGCGGCTACACCTTC. The V call is TRBV3-1 (or the pseudogene TRBV3-2), the J call TRBJ1-2; D is perhaps TRBD1 (6 bases). In germline, CDR1 is LGHDT, CDR2 YNNKEL (reference sequence). CDR3 length: 14 amino acids. V gave up 4 bases and J gave up 8 bases, with 17 bases separating them.

About this clone: Other DNA sequences in this sample translate to the same CDR3. The chain recombines TRBV5-1 with TRBJ2-7; no definite D call. The CDR3 consists of 13 residues. CDR1 and CDR2 (germline): SGHRS, YFSETQ. Trimming shortened V by 0 bases and J by 2 bases, and 6 bases separated the two germline ends. The DNA for the CDR3 is TGCGCCAGCAGCTTGGATGGGACCTACGAGCAGTACTTC. This gives the protein CASSLDGTYEQYF.

This rearrangement joins TRBV6-1 to TRBJ2-1, with D perhaps TRBD1 (6 bases). Germline V gene lookup returns CDR1 MNHNS and CDR2 SASEGT. The CDR3 is 15 residues long. The germline V and J ends were trimmed by 0 bases and 8 bases, with 14 bases remaining between them. The CDR3 reads CASSEALRSGDEQFF. The CDR3 coding sequence is TGTGCCAGCAGTGAAGCGCTTCGTTCAGGGGATGAGCAGTTCTTC.

This rearrangement joins TRBV5-4 to TRBJ2-4; D is undetermined. The CDR3 contains 11 residues. V lost 4 bases and J 5 bases, leaving 4 bases between the germline ends. The germline V gene has CDR1 SGHNT and CDR2 YYREEE (reference sequence). CDR3 protein: CASSVQNIQYF. The DNA for the CDR3 is TGTGCCAGCAGCGTACAAAACATTCAGTACTTC.

V is TRBV7-2 and J is TRBJ2-7, with D perhaps TRBD1 or TRBD2 (6 bases each). Per germline, CDR1 SGHTA and CDR2 FQGNSA. The CDR3 runs to 16 residues. With 1 base removed from V and 2 bases from J, the gap between germline ends came to 15 bases. Written as DNA, the CDR3 is TGTGCCAGCAGCTTAGTACCGGGGGCGACCCCCTACGAGCAGTACTTC. Its protein product is CASSLVPGATPYEQYF.

The genes are TRBV7-9 and TRBJ2-7, with 9 bases aligning to TRBD2. J was trimmed by 2 bases and V by 5 bases; bases with no gene match: 7. The CDR3 loop spans 15 amino acids. Germline CDR1 SEHNR, CDR2 FQNEAQ (reference sequence). The CDR3 DNA reads as TGTGCCAGCAGCCTTAGCGGGAGTGCTCCCTACGAGCAGTACTTC. Amino acids: CASSLSGSAPYEQYF.

J is TRBJ2-1 and V is TRBV9, with TRBD2 matching 8 bases. The CDR3 is 15 amino acids. V shed 5 bases and J 4 bases; nucleotides not matched to a gene: 8. From germline, CDR1 is SGDLS and CDR2 YYNGEE. CDR3 protein: CASSYGLAEYNEQFF. As DNA, the CDR3 is TGTGCCAGCAGTTACGGACTAGCAGAGTACAATGAGCAGTTCTTC.

This rearrangement joins TRBV7-9 to TRBJ2-7; possibly TRBD2 for D (5 bases). V was trimmed by 3 bases and J by 2 bases, leaving 14 bases between them. Looked up from germline, CDR1 is SEHNR and CDR2 is FQNEAQ (reference sequence). CDR3 length: 15 amino acids. CDR3 amino acids: CASSFGVGLPYEQYF. CDR3 coding DNA: TGTGCCAGCAGCTTTGGAGTCGGACTCCCCTACGAGCAGTACTTC.

The rearrangement uses TRBV11-3 and TRBJ2-3; D call uncertain. CDR1 and CDR2 from the germline V gene are SGHNT and YENEEA. Trimming took 4 bases from V and 4 from J, leaving 9 bases between them. This CDR3 has 13 residues. The CDR3 is CASSWVTPDTQYF. CDR3 DNA sequence: TGTGCCAGCAGCTGGGTGACTCCAGATACGCAGTATTTT.

CDR3 protein: CASGLVTSRAGYGYTF. The CDR3 nucleotides read TGTGCTAGTGGTTTGGTAACCTCCAGGGCCGGGTATGGCTACACCTTC. The gene calls are TRBV12-5 and TRBJ1-2; possibly TRBD1 for D (5 bases). V was trimmed by 0 bases and J by 5 bases, leaving 16 bases between them. The CDR3 totals 16 residues. In germline, CDR1 is LGHNT, CDR2 FRNRAP.

The chain links TRBV7-9 to TRBJ2-3; 9 bases are a match to TRBD2. The CDR3 has 13 residues. The junction had 3 bases not matched to a gene; V was cut back by 2 bases and J by 9 bases. Germline CDR1 and CDR2: SEHNR and FQNEAQ (reference sequence). CDR3 sequence reads: CASSLSGRTTQYF. Written as DNA, the CDR3 is TGTGCCAGCAGCTTAAGCGGGAGGACAACGCAGTATTTT.

J is TRBJ2-2 and V is TRBV28; D may be TRBD2 (8 bases). There are 16 residues in the CDR3. V was clipped by 5 bases and J by 3 bases, with 16 bases between them. Germline assignment: CDR1 MDHEN and CDR2 SYDVKM. DNA for the CDR3: TGTGCCAGCAGTCCGAGGGGGCGGGGGGACACCGGGGAGCTGTTTTTT. This sequence encodes CASSPRGRGDTGELFF. Full variable domain (missing parts from reference TRBV28 and TRBJ2-2): DVKVTQSSRYLVKRTGEKVFLECVQDMDHENMFWYRQDPGLGLRLIYFSYDVKMKEKGDIPEGYSVSREKKERFSLILESASTNQTSMYLCASSPRGRGDTGELFFGEGSRLTVL.

The chain uses TRBV5-6 and TRBJ1-3; D gene unclear. Germline values: CDR1 SGHDT, CDR2 YYEEEE. Trimming shortened V by 2 bases and J by 0 bases, and 6 bases separated the two germline ends. This CDR3 has 14 amino acids. The CDR3 DNA reads as TGTGCCAGCAGCTTACGTAGCTCTGGAAACACCATATATTTT. Residues: CASSLRSSGNTIYF.

Concerning this clone: Other DNA variants within this sample encode the same CDR3. This rearrangement joins TRBV14 to TRBJ1-2, with D maybe TRBD1 (5 bases). The CDR3 runs to 13 residues. From germline, CDR1 is SGHDN and CDR2 FVKESK. Between the trimmed V and J ends, which lost 0 bases and 8 bases, there was a span of 10 bases. CDR3 amino acids: CASSQDRRGGYTF. CDR3 DNA: TGTGCCAGCAGCCAAGATCGGAGGGGCGGCTACACCTTC.

The rearrangement joins TRBV27 to TRBJ1-4; a possible D gene is TRBD1 (5 bases). This CDR3 has 14 amino acids. The V and J ends lost 5 bases and 7 bases respectively, with 14 bases between them. Germline-derived CDR1 and CDR2 are MNHEY and SMNVEV (reference sequence). CDR3 in DNA: TGTGCCAGCAGTGCCCAAGACGGGGGTGAAAAACTGTTTTTT. Translation gives CASSAQDGGEKLFF.

CDR3 amino acids: CASSPGGALYNEQFF. The CDR3 nucleotides read TGTGCCAGCTCACCGGGCGGGGCCCTTTACAATGAGCAGTTCTTC. The chain links TRBV18 to TRBJ2-1; tentative D call: TRBD2 (6 bases). Germline CDR1 reads KGHSH; CDR2 reads LQKENI. The V and J ends lost 3 bases and 4 bases respectively, with 13 bases between them. The CDR3 spans 15 residues. The complete variable domain, with remaining parts taken from reference TRBV18 and TRBJ2-1, reads NAGVMQNPRHLVRRRGQEARLRCSPMKGHSHVYWYRQLPEEGLKFMVYLQKENIIDESGMPKERFSAEFPKEGPSILRIQQVVRGDSAAYFCASSPGGALYNEQFFGPGTRLTVL.

The chain has TRBV6-6 and TRBJ2-6; D may be TRBD2 (5 bases). V gave up 7 bases and J gave up 0 bases, with 10 bases separating them. CDR1 MNHNY and CDR2 SVGAGI come from the germline V gene (reference sequence). This CDR3 is 15 amino acids long. CDR3 bases: TGTGCCAGCATAAGAGAGGGCTCTGGGGCCAACGTCCTGACTTTC. This encodes CASIREGSGANVLTF.

In DNA form, the CDR3 reads TGTGCCAGCCTACATTCGAACACCGGGGAGCTGTTTTTT. Its translation: CASLHSNTGELFF. The chain employs TRBV6-5 and TRBJ2-2; D not resolved. Germline loops: CDR1 MNHEY, CDR2 SVGAGI. Trimming shortened V by 8 bases and J by 0 bases, and 7 bases separated the two germline ends. The CDR3 sequence is 13 residues long.